This passage covers 30 T cell receptor beta chains from one sample sequenced in a study of glioma-infiltrating T cells. Amplification of TCR alpha and beta CDR3 regions from RNA used iRepertoire nested multiplex PCR. TCRdb reprocessed the multiplex PCR reads with MiXCR, giving one entry per CDR3 protein. Of about 130,000 distinct CDR3 sequences in the sample, about 23% are singletons; the top ten hold approximately 14%. Sequenced material: glioma tissue, nonneoplastic brain tissue, or PBMCs (not recorded which). Every receptor here comes from a human donor with low-grade glioma or glioblastoma, undergoing nonglioma brain surgery, or in good health (not recorded which).

Ten or more counts support this clonotype. This chain links TRBV6-1 with TRBJ2-7; TRBD1 matches at 10 bases. The V gene's germline CDR1 is MNHNS and CDR2 SASEGT. CDR3 length: 15 amino acids. Trimming at V came to 5 bases and at J to 2 bases, leaving 6 bases not matched to a gene. Here the CDR3 reads CASSYLGTGAYEQYF. The CDR3 DNA sequence: TGTGCCAGCAGTTATTTAGGGACAGGGGCCTACGAGCAGTACTTC.

This clonotype was counted many times. The chain combines TRBV4-3 with TRBJ2-1; D call uncertain. In germline, CDR1 is LGHNA, CDR2 YSLEER. V was clipped by 0 bases and J by 0 bases, with 9 bases between them. The CDR3 spans 16 residues. This CDR3 is CASSQDYGYSYNEQFF. CDR3 in DNA: TGCGCCAGCAGCCAAGACTACGGCTACTCCTACAATGAGCAGTTCTTC.

In DNA, the CDR3 is TGTGCCAGCAGCCGTGGACTAGCGGAGACTAATGAGCAGTTCTTC. Amino acids: CASSRGLAETNEQFF. This chain joins TRBV7-6 and TRBJ2-1, with TRBD2 matching 10 bases. This CDR3 is built from 15 residues. Germline values: CDR1 SGHVS, CDR2 FNYEAQ. J lost 7 bases, V lost 5 bases, and 8 bases had no gene match.

This clonotype was observed at least ten times. This chain joins TRBV2 and TRBJ1-5; TRBD1 might be the D (5 bases). The CDR3 is 13 amino acids. Germline CDR1 and CDR2: SNHLY and FYNNEI. Trimming took 8 bases from V and 6 from J, leaving 14 bases between them. The CDR3 loop reads CASGAGLGQPQHF. The CDR3 nucleotides are TGTGCCAGCGGAGCGGGGCTTGGTCAGCCCCAGCATTTT.

Points on this clonotype: The junction and the germline gene differ at one end; a read error may be behind it. The V and J genes are TRBV12-3 or TRBV12-4 and TRBJ2-1; 7 bases are shared with TRBD2. This CDR3 region has 14 residues. CDR3 nucleotide sequence: TGTGCCAGCAGGACCGGGACTACCTACAATGGGCAGTTCTTC. This sequence encodes CASRTGTTYNGQFF.

Concerning this clonotype: A much larger clone differs by one base, so this may be a read error. Likely a read error: the CDR3 ends without its conserved phenylalanine or tryptophan. The V gene is TRBV4-3, the J gene TRBJ2-7, with 9 nucleotides matching TRBD1. V shed 4 bases and J 8 bases; nucleotides not matched to a gene: 3. CDR1 is LGHNA, CDR2 YSLEER, per germline. This CDR3 has 12 residues. CDR3 in DNA: TGCGCCAGCAGCCGAGGACAGGGGAAGCAGTACTAC. Its protein is CASSRGQGKQYY.

V usage is TRBV10-3 and J usage is TRBJ2-5, with D possibly matching TRBD2 (5 bases). Germline CDR1 is ENHRY and CDR2 is SYGVKD. This CDR3 is built from 13 residues. The V and J ends lost 8 bases and 5 bases respectively, with 15 bases between them. The CDR3 reads CAICKGGGETQYF. The CDR3 DNA reads TGTGCCATCTGTAAAGGAGGCGGGGAGACCCAGTACTTC.

This rearrangement joins TRBV12-3 or TRBV12-4 to TRBJ2-3, with D unclear. The germline V and J ends were trimmed by 7 bases and 0 bases, with 11 bases remaining between them. This CDR3 region has 14 residues. This CDR3 reads CASTSEDSTDTQYF. The DNA of the CDR3 is TGTGCCAGCACCTCAGAGGACAGCACAGATACGCAGTATTTT.

A word on this clonotype: At one end, the junction sequence differs from germline, possibly due to a read error. V and J are TRBV4-2 and TRBJ1-1; D might be TRBD1 (6 bases). Germline V lookup: CDR1 LGHNA, CDR2 YNFKEQ. This CDR3 spans 12 amino acids. The CDR3 reads CASNQGNTEAFF. The CDR3 bases are TGTGCCAGCAACCAGGGGAACACTGAAGCTTTTTTT.

This clonotype was seen at least ten times. The chain is built from TRBV4-2 and TRBJ1-1; D uncertain. The CDR3 totals 12 residues. V shed 5 bases and J shed 7 bases, with 11 bases lying between them. Germline V lookup: CDR1 LGHNA, CDR2 YNFKEQ. The CDR3 here is CASSAAGFEAFF. CDR3 in DNA: TGTGCCAGCAGCGCAGCGGGTTTTGAAGCTTTCTTT.

This clonotype was seen repeatedly, ten times or more. The J gene is TRBJ2-2, the V gene TRBV6-1, with 9 bases matching TRBD2. The CDR3 consists of 13 residues. V lost 5 bases to trimming and J lost 9 bases; unmatched junction nucleotides: 4. Germline V gene lookup returns CDR1 MNHNS and CDR2 SASEGT. CDR3 amino acids: CASSMLAGRELFF. The DNA of the CDR3 is TGTGCCAGCAGTATGCTAGCGGGACGGGAGCTGTTTTTT.

This clonotype was seen repeatedly, ten times or more. This chain links TRBV6-1 with TRBJ2-7, with D hard to call. Germline CDR1 reads MNHNS; CDR2 reads SASEGT. CDR3 length equals 11 residues. V was cut by 10 bases and J by 5 bases, with 12 bases left in between. This chain's CDR3 is CATYLVNEQYF. CDR3 sequence (DNA): TGTGCCACATACCTAGTAAACGAGCAGTACTTC.

With respect to this clonotype: Just one base apart from a much larger clone, this may be a read error. CDR3 coding DNA: TGTGTCAGCAGCCGGGGGACTAGCGTGACGGAGCGGCATGAGCAGTTCTTC. It specifies CVSSRGTSVTERHEQFF. The chain recombines TRBV7-2 with TRBJ2-1, with 10 positions matching TRBD2. Germline lookup yields CDR1 SGHTA and CDR2 FQGNSA. The CDR3 loop spans 17 amino acids. The full variable domain, with the rest looked up from reference TRBV7-2 and TRBJ2-1, is GAGVSQSPSNKVTEKGKDVELRCDPISGHTALYWYRQSLGQGLEFLIYFQGNSAPDKSGLPSDRFSAERTGGSVSTLTIQRTQQEDSAVYLCVSSRGTSVTERHEQFFGPGTRLTVL.

This clonotype occurred many times. V gene TRBV6-4 combines with J gene TRBJ2-2, with D unresolved. The germline V gene encodes CDR1 MRHNA and CDR2 SNTAGT. The V end lost 2 bases, the J end lost 3 bases, and 7 bases lay between the germline ends. This CDR3 is built from 14 residues. The CDR3 sequence: CASSDERDTGELFF. CDR3 DNA sequence: TGTGCCAGCAGTGACGAGCGAGACACCGGGGAGCTGTTTTTT.

This clonotype has at least ten counts. This chain uses TRBV5-4 with TRBJ2-3, with D maybe TRBD2 (5 bases). From germline, CDR1 is SGHNT and CDR2 YYREEE (reference sequence). This CDR3 contains 14 residues. V was clipped by 1 base and J by 5 bases, with 11 bases between them. The CDR3: CASSLRREKDTQYF. The CDR3 DNA sequence: TGTGCCAGCAGCTTGCGAAGGGAGAAAGATACGCAGTATTTT. Looking up the rest from reference TRBV5-4 and TRBJ2-3 gives the full variable domain: ETGVTQSPTHLIKTRGQQVTLRCSSQSGHNTVSWYQQALGQGPQFIFQYYREEENGRGNFPPRFSGLQFPNYSSELNVNALELDDSALYLCASSLRREKDTQYFGPGTRLTVL.

The chain couples TRBV12-3 or TRBV12-4 to TRBJ2-7, with D tentatively TRBD2 (5 bases). This CDR3 region has 13 residues. Trimming pared 6 bases from V and 0 bases from J, leaving 9 bases between. CDR3 protein: CASRSTNSYEQYF. CDR3 coding DNA: TGTGCCAGCAGGTCGACTAACTCCTACGAGCAGTACTTC.

This clonotype has more than one count but fewer than ten. This rearrangement joins TRBV12-3 or TRBV12-4 to TRBJ1-6; 7 positions agree with TRBD1. The CDR3 has 15 residues. The V gene end was trimmed by 6 bases and the J gene end by 6 bases; junction bases not matched to a gene: 8. Here the CDR3 reads CASRRRQGTNSPLHF. CDR3 DNA: TGTGCCAGCAGACGGAGACAGGGAACTAATTCACCCCTCCACTTT.

A word on this clonotype: A read error may explain this, as a much larger clone is one base away. The J gene is TRBJ2-1, the V gene TRBV7-2; 10 bases fit TRBD2. V lost 5 bases to trimming and J lost 7 bases; unmatched junction nucleotides: 5. CDR3 size: 14 residues. The germline gives CDR1 SGHTA, CDR2 FQGNSA. CDR3 in amino acids: CASSHQRGGNEQFF. As DNA, the CDR3 is TGTGCCAGCAGCCACCAGCGGGGGGGTAATGAGCAGTTCTTC.

This clonotype turned up a few times. The chain is built from TRBV5-1 and TRBJ2-7; D is uncertain. Trimming left V 4 bases short and J 2 bases short, with 16 bases between. The germline V gene has CDR1 SGHRS and CDR2 YFSETQ. This CDR3 comprises 15 residues. In DNA form, the CDR3 reads TGCGCCAGCAGCCCAACCTCGATTGTCACCTACGAGCAGTACTTC. It is translated as CASSPTSIVTYEQYF.

This clonotype was counted many times. The gene calls are TRBV19 and TRBJ2-2; D is possibly TRBD2 (6 bases). V dropped 1 base and J dropped 8 bases, with 14 bases sitting between them. The CDR3 runs to 15 residues. The germline gives CDR1 LNHDA, CDR2 SQIVND (reference sequence). The chain's CDR3 is CASSIVRTTQGELFF. DNA for the CDR3: TGTGCCAGTAGTATAGTTCGGACTACCCAAGGGGAGCTGTTTTTT.

In its sample, this clonotype was seen many times. V gene TRBV11-2 combines with J gene TRBJ2-3, with D perhaps TRBD2 (6 bases). This CDR3 contains 14 residues. Germline loops: CDR1 SGHAT, CDR2 FQNNGV. Trimming removed 5 bases at V and 12 bases at J, with 21 bases between. CDR3 DNA sequence: TGTGCCAGCAGCCGGACCGGGACTTCTAGAGATCAGTATTTT. Its protein product is CASSRTGTSRDQYF.

This clonotype was counted at least ten times. The CDR3 is CASSFSLAGGLGEQFF. The CDR3 DNA follows: TGTGCCAGCAGTTTCAGTCTAGCGGGAGGCTTGGGTGAGCAGTTCTTC. V and J are TRBV6-1 and TRBJ2-1; 11 bases line up with TRBD2. Germline V gene sequence: CDR1 MNHNS, CDR2 SASEGT. There are 16 residues in the CDR3. The J segment lost 9 bases and the V segment lost 5 bases, leaving 12 bases of the junction unmatched.

The sample holds many counts of this clonotype. This rearrangement joins TRBV18 to TRBJ2-1, with 11 bases aligning to TRBD2. Germline lookup yields CDR1 KGHSH and CDR2 LQKENI. J gave up 7 bases and V 5 bases, and 13 bases lay outside the gene matches. CDR3 length: 17 amino acids. CDR3 DNA sequence: TGTGCCAGCTCAGCCGGGACTAGCGGTTCCGGTGGGAATGAGCAGTTCTTC. It specifies CASSAGTSGSGGNEQFF.

This clonotype was detected only a few times. A single base separates this from a much larger clone, so it may be a read error. The chain recombines TRBV6-1 with TRBJ2-7; possibly TRBD2 for D (6 bases). Germline assignment: CDR1 MNHNS and CDR2 SASEGT. The CDR3 totals 14 residues. The DNA for the CDR3 is TGTTCCAGCAAGCCTCGGAGGGCGATCTACGAGCAGTACTTC. The encoded protein is CSSKPRRAIYEQYF.

This chain uses TRBV9 with TRBJ2-7; perhaps TRBD2 as D (5 bases). V lost 1 base and J lost 6, with 11 bases in between. CDR3 length: 13 amino acids. Germline lookup yields CDR1 SGDLS and CDR2 YYNGEE. CDR3 coding DNA: TGTGCCAGCAGCGTACACGAGGGCGGCGAGCAGTACTTC. It encodes CASSVHEGGEQYF. Using reference TRBV9 and TRBJ2-7 for the parts outside the CDR3, the full variable domain is DSGVTQTPKHLITATGQRVTLRCSPRSGDLSVYWYQQSLDQGLQFLIQYYNGEERAKGNILERFSAQQFPDLHSELNLSSLELGDSALYFCASSVHEGGEQYFGPGTRLTVT.

The table lists this clonotype with many counts. The chain is built from TRBV4-1 and TRBJ2-7, with D perhaps matching TRBD1 (5 bases). The CDR3 runs to 13 residues. CDR1 is MGHRA, CDR2 YSYEKL, per germline. V lost 2 bases, J lost 7 bases, and 12 bases lay in between. CDR3 nucleotide sequence: TGCGCCAGCAGCCAACCTTATAGACAGGAGCAGTACTTC. Translation: CASSQPYRQEQYF.

The table lists this clonotype with a count of one. Just one base apart from a much larger clone, this may be a read error. This chain links TRBV6-2 or TRBV6-3 with TRBJ1-5; a possible D gene is TRBD1 (5 bases). Germline V CDR1 and CDR2: MNHEY, SVGEGT. This CDR3 comprises 15 residues. CDR3 sequence reads: CASSYSSSGHQPEHF. For the CDR3, the DNA is TGTGCCAGCAGTTACTCGTCTTCAGGGCATCAGCCCGAGCATTTT.

This clonotype has at least ten counts. V is TRBV7-8 and J is TRBJ2-7; the D call may be TRBD1 or TRBD2 (5 bases each). CDR1 and CDR2 from the germline V gene are SGHVS and FQNEAQ. Trimming removed 3 bases from V and 5 bases from J, with 20 bases in between. The CDR3 contains 16 residues. CDR3 loop: CASSFYRTPYGDEQYF. The CDR3 nucleotides are TGTGCCAGCAGCTTCTACAGGACTCCTTACGGCGACGAGCAGTACTTC.

Ten or more counts support this clonotype. The rearrangement links TRBV20-1 to TRBJ2-7, with D possibly being TRBD2 (7 bases). Trimming pared 3 bases from V and 4 bases from J, leaving 16 bases between. The V gene's germline CDR1 is DFQATT and CDR2 SNEGSKA (reference sequence). The length of the CDR3 is 14 residues. CDR3: CSASRGRAGYEQYF. Here the CDR3 DNA reads TGCAGTGCTAGTAGGGGGAGGGCCGGTTACGAGCAGTACTTC.

This clonotype occurred many times. The rearrangement uses TRBV2 and TRBJ2-2; D gene uncertain. Germline values: CDR1 SNHLY, CDR2 FYNNEI. This CDR3 is 13 amino acids long. Trimming removed 8 bases at V and 2 bases at J, with 9 bases between. In DNA form, the CDR3 reads TGTGCCAGCTCTGACCAAAACACCGGGGAGCTGTTTTTT. Translation gives CASSDQNTGELFF.